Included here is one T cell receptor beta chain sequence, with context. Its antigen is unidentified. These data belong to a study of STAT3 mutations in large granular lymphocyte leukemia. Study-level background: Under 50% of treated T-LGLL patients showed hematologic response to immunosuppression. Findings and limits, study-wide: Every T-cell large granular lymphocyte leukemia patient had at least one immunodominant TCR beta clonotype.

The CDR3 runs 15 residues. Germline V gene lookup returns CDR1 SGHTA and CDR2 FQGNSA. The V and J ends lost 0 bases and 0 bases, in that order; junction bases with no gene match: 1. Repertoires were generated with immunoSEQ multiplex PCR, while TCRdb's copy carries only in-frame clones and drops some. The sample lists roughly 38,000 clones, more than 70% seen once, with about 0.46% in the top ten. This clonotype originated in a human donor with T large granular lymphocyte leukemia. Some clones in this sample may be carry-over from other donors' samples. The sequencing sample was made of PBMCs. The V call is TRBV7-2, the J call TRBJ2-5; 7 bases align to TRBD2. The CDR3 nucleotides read TGTGCCAGCAGCTTAGCTAGCGGGTACCAAGAGACCCAGTACTTC. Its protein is CASSLASGYQETQYF. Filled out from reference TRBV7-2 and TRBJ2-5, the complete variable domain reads GAGVSQSPSNKVTEKGKDVELRCDPISGHTALYWYRQSLGQGLEFLIYFQGNSAPDKSGLPSDRFSAERTGGSVSTLTIQRTQQEDSAVYLCASSLASGYQETQYFGPGTRLLVL.